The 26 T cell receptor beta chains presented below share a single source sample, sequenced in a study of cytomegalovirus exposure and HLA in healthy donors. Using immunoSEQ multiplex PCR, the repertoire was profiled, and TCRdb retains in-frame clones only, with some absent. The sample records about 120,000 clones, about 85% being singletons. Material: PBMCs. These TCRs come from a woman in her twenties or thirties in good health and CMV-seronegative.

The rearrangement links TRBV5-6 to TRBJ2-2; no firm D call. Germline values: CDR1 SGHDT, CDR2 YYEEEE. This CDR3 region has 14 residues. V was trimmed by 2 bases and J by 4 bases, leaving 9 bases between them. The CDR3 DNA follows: TGTGCCAGCAGCTTCTTCGTTTCCACCGGGGAGCTGTTTTTT. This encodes CASSFFVSTGELFF.

The CDR3, as DNA: TGCGCCAGCAGTCAGGGCCGGGACACCAACTCTGGAAACACCATATATTTT. It is translated as CASSQGRDTNSGNTIYF. The chain links TRBV23-1 to TRBJ1-3, with a weak D call TRBD1 (6 bases). TRBV23-1 is assigned to the ORF class and has an uncertain function. The CDR3 has 17 amino acids. The V and J ends lost 3 bases and 0 bases respectively, with 15 bases between them.

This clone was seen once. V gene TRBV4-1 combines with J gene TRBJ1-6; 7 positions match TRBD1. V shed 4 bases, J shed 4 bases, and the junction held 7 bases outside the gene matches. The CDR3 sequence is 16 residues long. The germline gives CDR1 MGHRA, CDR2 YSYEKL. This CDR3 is CASSLGEGAYNSPLHF. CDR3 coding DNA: TGCGCCAGCAGCCTTGGCGAGGGGGCTTATAATTCACCCCTCCACTTT.

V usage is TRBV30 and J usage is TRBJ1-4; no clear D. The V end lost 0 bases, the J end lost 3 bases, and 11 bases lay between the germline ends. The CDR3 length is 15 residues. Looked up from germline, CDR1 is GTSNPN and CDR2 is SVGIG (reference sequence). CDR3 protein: CAWSVRAVANEKLFF. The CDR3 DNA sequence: TGTGCCTGGAGTGTACGCGCGGTGGCTAATGAAAAACTGTTTTTT.

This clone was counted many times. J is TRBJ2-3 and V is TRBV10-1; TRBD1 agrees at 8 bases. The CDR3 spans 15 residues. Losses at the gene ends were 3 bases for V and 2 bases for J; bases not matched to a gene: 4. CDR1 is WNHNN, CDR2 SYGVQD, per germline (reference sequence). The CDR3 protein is CASSEGQGDTDTQYF. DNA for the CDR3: TGCGCCAGCAGTGAAGGACAGGGAGACACAGATACGCAGTATTTT.

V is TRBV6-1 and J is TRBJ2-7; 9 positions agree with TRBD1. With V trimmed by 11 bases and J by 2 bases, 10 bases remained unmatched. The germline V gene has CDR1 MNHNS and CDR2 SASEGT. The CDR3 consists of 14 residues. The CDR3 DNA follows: TGTGCCGGGGGACAGGGAAGTGTAACCTACGAGCAGTACTTC. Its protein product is CAGGQGSVTYEQYF.

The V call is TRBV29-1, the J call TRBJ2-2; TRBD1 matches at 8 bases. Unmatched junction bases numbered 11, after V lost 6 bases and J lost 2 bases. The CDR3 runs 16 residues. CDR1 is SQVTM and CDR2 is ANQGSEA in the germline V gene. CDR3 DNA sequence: TGCAGCGTGCATCCGACAGGGGTAGAAAACACCGGGGAGCTGTTTTTT. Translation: CSVHPTGVENTGELFF.

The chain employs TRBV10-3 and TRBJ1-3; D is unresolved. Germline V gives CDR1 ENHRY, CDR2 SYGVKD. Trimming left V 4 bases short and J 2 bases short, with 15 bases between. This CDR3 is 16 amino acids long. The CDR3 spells CAISAGSPRTGNTIYF. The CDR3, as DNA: TGTGCCATCAGTGCAGGATCCCCAAGGACTGGAAACACCATATATTTT.

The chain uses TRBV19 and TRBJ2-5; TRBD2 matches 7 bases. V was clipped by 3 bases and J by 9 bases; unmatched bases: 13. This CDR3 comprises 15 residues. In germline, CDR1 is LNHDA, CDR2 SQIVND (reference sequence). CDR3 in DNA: TGTGCCAGTAGTATTCCGCTAGCCCTGGGAGGGGCCCAGTACTTC. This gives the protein CASSIPLALGGAQYF.

The CDR3 DNA reads as TGTGCCAGCAGCTTGAGGGGAACCTCCTACGAGCAGTACTTC. Its protein is CASSLRGTSYEQYF. The chain employs TRBV5-6 and TRBJ2-7; tentative D call: TRBD1 (5 bases). CDR1 and CDR2 (germline): SGHDT, YYEEEE. Trimming left V 1 base short and J 0 bases short, with 8 bases between. The CDR3 spans 14 residues.

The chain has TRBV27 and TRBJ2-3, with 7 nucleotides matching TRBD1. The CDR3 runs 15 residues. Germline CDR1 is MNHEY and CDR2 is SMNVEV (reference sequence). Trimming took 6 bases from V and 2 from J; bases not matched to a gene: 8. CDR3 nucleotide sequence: TGTGCCAGCAGGAGCAGGACAGGAGACACAGATACGCAGTATTTT. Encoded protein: CASRSRTGDTDTQYF.

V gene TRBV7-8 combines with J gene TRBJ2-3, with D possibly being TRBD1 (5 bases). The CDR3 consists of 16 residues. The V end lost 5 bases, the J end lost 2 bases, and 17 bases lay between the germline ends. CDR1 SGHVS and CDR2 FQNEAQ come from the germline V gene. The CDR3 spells CASSIRGGGPTDTQYF. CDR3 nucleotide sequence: TGTGCCAGCAGCATTAGGGGCGGCGGCCCCACAGATACGCAGTATTTT.

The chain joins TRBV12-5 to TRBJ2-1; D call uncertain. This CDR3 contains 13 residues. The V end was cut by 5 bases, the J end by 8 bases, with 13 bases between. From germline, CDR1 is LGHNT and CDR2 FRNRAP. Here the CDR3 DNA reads TGTGCTAGTGGTCTGAGTCGGGTCCATGAGCAGTTCTTC. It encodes CASGLSRVHEQFF.

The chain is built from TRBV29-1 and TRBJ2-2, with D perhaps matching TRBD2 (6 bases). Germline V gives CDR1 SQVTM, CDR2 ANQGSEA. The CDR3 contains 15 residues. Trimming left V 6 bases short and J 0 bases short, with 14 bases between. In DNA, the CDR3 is TGCAGCGTGGGGGGTTTTCCCTCGAACACCGGGGAGCTGTTTTTT. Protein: CSVGGFPSNTGELFF.

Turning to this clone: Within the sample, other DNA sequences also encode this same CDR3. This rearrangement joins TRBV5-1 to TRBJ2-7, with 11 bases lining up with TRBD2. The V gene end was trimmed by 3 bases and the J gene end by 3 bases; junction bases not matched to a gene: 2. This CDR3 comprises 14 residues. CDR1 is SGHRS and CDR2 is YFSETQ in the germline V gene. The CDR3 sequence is CASSSGTSGYEQYF. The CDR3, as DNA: TGCGCCAGCAGCTCCGGGACTAGCGGCTACGAGCAGTACTTC.

The CDR3 here is CASSPGTGAGELFF. For the CDR3, the DNA is TGTGCCAGCAGCCCAGGGACAGGGGCCGGGGAGCTGTTTTTT. The chain recombines TRBV7-9 with TRBJ2-2; 10 nucleotides align to TRBD1. Germline CDR1 reads SEHNR; CDR2 reads FQNEAQ (reference sequence). The CDR3 extends over 14 amino acids. J was trimmed by 6 bases and V by 5 bases; bases with no gene match: 3.

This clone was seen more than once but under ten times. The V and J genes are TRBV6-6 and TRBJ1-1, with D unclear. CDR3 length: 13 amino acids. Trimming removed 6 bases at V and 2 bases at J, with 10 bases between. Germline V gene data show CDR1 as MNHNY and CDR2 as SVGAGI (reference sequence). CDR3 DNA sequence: TGTGCCAGCAGCAAACGGGGAAACACTGAAGCTTTCTTT. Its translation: CASSKRGNTEAFF.

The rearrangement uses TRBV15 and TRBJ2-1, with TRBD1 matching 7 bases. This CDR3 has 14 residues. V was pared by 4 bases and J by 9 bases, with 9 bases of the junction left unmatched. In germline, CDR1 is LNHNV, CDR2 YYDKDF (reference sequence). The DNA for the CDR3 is TGTGCCACCAGCACCGGGACAGCAACGGGTGAGCAGTTCTTC. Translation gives CATSTGTATGEQFF.

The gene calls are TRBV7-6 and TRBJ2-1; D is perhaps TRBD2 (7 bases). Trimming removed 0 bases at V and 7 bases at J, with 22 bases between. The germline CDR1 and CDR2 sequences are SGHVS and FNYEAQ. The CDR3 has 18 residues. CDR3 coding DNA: TGTGCCAGCAGCTTAGCCGGGGGGCCACCTTCTGGGGGAAATGAGCAGTTCTTC. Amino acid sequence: CASSLAGGPPSGGNEQFF.

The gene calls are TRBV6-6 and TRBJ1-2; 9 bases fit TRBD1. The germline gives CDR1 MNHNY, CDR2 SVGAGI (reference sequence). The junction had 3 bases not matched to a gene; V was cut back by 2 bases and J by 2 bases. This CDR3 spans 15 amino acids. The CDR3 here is CASSYQDRGNYGYTF. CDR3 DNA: TGTGCCAGCAGTTACCAGGACAGGGGAAACTATGGCTACACCTTC.

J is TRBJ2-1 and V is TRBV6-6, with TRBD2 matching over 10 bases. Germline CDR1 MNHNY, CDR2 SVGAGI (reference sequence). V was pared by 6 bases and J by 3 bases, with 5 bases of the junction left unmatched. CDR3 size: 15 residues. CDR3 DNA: TGTGCCAGCAGCCAACTAGCGGGGCTCTACAATGAGCAGTTCTTC. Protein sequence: CASSQLAGLYNEQFF.

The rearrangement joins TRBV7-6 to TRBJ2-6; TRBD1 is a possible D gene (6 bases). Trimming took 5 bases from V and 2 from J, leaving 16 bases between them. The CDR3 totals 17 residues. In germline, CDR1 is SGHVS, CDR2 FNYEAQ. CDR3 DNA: TGTGCCAGCAGCCCAAGAACAGGGAGTACTGGGGCCAACGTCCTGACTTTC. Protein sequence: CASSPRTGSTGANVLTF.

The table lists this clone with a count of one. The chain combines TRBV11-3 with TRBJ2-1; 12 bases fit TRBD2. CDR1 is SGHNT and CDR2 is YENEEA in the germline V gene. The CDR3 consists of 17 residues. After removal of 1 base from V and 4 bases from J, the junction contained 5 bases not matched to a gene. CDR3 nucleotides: TGTGCCAGCAGCTTAGGAACTAGCGGGGGGCCTTACAATGAGCAGTTCTTC. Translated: CASSLGTSGGPYNEQFF.

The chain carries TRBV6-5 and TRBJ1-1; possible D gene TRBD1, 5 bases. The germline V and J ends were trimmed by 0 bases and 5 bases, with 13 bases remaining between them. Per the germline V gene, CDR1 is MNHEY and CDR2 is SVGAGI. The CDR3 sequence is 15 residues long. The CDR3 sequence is CASSYSGGAGTEAFF. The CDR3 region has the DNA TGTGCCAGCAGTTACTCGGGAGGGGCCGGTACTGAAGCTTTCTTT.

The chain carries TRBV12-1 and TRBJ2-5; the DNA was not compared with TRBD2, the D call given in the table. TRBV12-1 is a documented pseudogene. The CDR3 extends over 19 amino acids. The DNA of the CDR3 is TGTGCCAGCAGCAAACCCGGGACTAGCGGCGGAGAACTCGAAGAGACCCAGTACTTC. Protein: CASSKPGTSGGELEETQYF.

The CDR3 DNA sequence: TGTGCCAGCAGCGTAGCCAGCGGGGGGGGAGAGCAGTTCTTC. Translated: CASSVASGGGEQFF. The chain combines TRBV9 with TRBJ2-1; 10 positions match TRBD2. Trimming at V came to 0 bases and at J to 10 bases, leaving 4 bases not matched to a gene. Germline assignment: CDR1 SGDLS and CDR2 YYNGEE. This CDR3 is 14 amino acids long.